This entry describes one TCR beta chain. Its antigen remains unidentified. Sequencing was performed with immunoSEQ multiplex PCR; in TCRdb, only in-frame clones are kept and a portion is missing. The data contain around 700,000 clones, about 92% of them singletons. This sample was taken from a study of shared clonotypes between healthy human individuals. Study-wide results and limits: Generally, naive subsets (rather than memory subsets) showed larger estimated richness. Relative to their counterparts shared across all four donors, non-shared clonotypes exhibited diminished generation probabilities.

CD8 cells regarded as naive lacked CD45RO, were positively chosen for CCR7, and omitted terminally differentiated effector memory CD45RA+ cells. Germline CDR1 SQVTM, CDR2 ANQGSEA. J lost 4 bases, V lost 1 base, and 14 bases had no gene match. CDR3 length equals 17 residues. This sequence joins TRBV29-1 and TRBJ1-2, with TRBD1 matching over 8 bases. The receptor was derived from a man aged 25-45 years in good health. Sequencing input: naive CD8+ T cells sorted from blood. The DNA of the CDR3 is TGCAGCGTTGAAGGTCAGGTTGCAGGGGGCGCGTTCTATGGCTACACCTTC. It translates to CSVEGQVAGGAFYGYTF.